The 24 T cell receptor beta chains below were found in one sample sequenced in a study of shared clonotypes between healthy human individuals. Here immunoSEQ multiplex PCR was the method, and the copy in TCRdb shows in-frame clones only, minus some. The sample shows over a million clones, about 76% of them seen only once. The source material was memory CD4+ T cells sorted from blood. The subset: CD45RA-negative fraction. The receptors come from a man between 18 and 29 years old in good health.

Written as DNA, the CDR3 is TGTGCCAGCAGTGTCCACGGACTTTACGAGCAGTACTTC. The encoded protein is CASSVHGLYEQYF. The chain couples TRBV25-1 to TRBJ2-7, with D perhaps TRBD2 (5 bases). CDR1 and CDR2 (germline): MGHDK, SYGVNS. CDR3 length: 13 residues. V lost 4 bases to trimming and J lost 4 bases, with 11 bases between them.

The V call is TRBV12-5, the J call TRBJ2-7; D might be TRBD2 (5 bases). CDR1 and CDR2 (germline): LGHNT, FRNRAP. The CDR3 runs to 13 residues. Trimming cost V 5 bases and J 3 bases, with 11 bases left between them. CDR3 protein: CASGRGAVYEQYF. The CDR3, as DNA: TGTGCTAGTGGTCGGGGAGCCGTCTACGAGCAGTACTTC.

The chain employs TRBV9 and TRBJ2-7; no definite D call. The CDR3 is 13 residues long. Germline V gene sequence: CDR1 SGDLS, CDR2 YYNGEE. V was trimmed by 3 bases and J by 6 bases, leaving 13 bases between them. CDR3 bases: TGTGCCAGCAGCGAACGGGCCGTGGGCGAGCAGTACTTC. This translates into CASSERAVGEQYF.

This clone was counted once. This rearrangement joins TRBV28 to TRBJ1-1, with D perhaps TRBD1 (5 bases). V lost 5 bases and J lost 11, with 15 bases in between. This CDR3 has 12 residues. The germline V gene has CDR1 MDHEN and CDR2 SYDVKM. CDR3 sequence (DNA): TGTGCCAGCAGTCCCGGTCCGCGGGGGGCTTTCTTT. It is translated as CASSPGPRGAFF.

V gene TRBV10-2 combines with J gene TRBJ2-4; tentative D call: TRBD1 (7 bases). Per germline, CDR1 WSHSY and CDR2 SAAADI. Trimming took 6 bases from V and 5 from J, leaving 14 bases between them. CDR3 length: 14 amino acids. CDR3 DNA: TGCGCCAGCAGAGCCCAGGGGGGTCAAAACATTCAGTACTTC. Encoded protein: CASRAQGGQNIQYF.

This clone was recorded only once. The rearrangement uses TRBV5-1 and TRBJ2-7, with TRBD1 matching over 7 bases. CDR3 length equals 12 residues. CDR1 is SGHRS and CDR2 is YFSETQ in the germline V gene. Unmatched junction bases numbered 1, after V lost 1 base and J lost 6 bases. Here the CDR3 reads CASSLTGAEQYF. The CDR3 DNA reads TGCGCCAGCAGCTTGACAGGGGCCGAGCAGTACTTC.

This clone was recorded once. The CDR3 coding sequence is TGCGCCAGCAGCCAAGAGGGCACCCTCTACAATGAGCAGTTCTTC. Translation gives CASSQEGTLYNEQFF. The chain couples TRBV4-3 to TRBJ2-1; D is undetermined. The CDR3 is made up of 15 amino acids. Germline V gene sequence: CDR1 LGHNA, CDR2 YSLEER. V dropped 0 bases and J dropped 3 bases, with 9 bases sitting between them.

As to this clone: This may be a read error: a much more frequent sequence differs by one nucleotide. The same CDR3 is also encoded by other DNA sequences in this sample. The DNA of the CDR3 is TGTGCCAGCAGCTTGAATCTCGAGACCCAGTACTTC. The encoded protein is CASSLNLETQYF. The chain carries TRBV5-5 and TRBJ2-5; D uncertain. Trimming removed 1 base at V and 5 bases at J, with 6 bases between. Germline V gene data show CDR1 as SGHKS and CDR2 as YYEKEE (reference sequence). The CDR3 is made up of 12 amino acids.

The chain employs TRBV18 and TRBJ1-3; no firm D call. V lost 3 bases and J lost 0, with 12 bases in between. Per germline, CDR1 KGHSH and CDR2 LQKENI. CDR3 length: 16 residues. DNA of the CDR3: TGTGCCAGCTCACCCTTTAACAGAGACTCTGGAAACACCATATATTTT. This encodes CASSPFNRDSGNTIYF.

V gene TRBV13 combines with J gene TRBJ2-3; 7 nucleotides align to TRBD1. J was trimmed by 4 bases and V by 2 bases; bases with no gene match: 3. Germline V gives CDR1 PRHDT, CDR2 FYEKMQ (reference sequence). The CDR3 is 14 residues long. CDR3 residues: CASSLRQGADTQYF. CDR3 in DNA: TGTGCCAGCAGCTTAAGACAGGGAGCAGATACGCAGTATTTT. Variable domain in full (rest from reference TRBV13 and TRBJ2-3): AAGVIQSPRHLIKEKRETATLKCYPIPRHDTVYWYQQGPGQDPQFLISFYEKMQSDKGSIPDRFSAQQFSDYHSELNMSSLELGDSALYFCASSLRQGADTQYFGPGTRLTVL.

CDR3 residues: CAISVTSGRWGEYEQYF. CDR3 nucleotides: TGTGCCATCAGTGTAACTAGCGGGAGATGGGGAGAATACGAGCAGTACTTC. The chain joins TRBV10-3 to TRBJ2-7; 11 bases are a match to TRBD2. CDR1 is ENHRY and CDR2 is SYGVKD in the germline V gene. The trim removed 4 bases at V and 4 bases at J, leaving 12 bases unmatched. This CDR3 has 17 residues.

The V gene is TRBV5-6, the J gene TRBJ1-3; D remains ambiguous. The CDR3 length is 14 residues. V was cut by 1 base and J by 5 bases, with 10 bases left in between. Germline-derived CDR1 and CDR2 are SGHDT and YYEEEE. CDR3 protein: CASSLNVGRNTIYF. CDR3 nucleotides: TGTGCCAGCAGCTTGAATGTAGGGCGAAACACCATATATTTT.

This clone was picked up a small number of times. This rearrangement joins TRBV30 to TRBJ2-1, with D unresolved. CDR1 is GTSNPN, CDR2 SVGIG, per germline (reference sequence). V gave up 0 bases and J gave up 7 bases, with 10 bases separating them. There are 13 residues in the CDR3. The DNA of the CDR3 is TGTGCCTGGAGTGTACACCGCACTAATGAGCAGTTCTTC. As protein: CAWSVHRTNEQFF.

The CDR3 region has the DNA TGTGCCAGCAGCCCAGGGGGCAAGTACACTGAAGCTTTCTTT. Translation: CASSPGGKYTEAFF. V gene TRBV6-1 combines with J gene TRBJ1-1; 8 nucleotides line up with TRBD1. V lost 6 bases and J lost 3; bases outside the gene matches: 6. Germline CDR1 MNHNS, CDR2 SASEGT. The CDR3 runs 14 residues.

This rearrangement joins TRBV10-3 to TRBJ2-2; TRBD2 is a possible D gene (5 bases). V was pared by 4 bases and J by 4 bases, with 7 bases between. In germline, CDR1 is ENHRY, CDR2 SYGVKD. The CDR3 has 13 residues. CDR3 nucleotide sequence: TGTGCCATCAGTGGGACTGTCACCGGGGAGCTGTTTTTT. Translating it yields CAISGTVTGELFF.

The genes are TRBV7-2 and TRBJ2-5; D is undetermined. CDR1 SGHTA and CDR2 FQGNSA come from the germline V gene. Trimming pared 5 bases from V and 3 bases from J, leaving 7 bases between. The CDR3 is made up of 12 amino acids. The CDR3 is CASSPRKETQYF. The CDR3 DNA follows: TGTGCCAGCAGCCCTAGGAAAGAGACCCAGTACTTC.

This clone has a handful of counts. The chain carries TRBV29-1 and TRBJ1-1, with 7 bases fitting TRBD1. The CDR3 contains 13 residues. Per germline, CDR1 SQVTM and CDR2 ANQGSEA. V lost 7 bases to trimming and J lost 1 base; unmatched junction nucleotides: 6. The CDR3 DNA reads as TGCAGCGCAACCCGGGACAGGAACACTGAAGCTTTCTTT. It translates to CSATRDRNTEAFF.

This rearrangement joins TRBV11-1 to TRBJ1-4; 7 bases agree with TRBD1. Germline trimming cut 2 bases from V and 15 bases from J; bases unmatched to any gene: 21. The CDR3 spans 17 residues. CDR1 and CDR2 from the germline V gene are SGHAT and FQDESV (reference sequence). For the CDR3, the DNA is TGTGCCAGCAGCTTAACCCCGACAGGGCGGAGGCGCGAGTCGTTGTTTTTT. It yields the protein CASSLTPTGRRRESLFF.

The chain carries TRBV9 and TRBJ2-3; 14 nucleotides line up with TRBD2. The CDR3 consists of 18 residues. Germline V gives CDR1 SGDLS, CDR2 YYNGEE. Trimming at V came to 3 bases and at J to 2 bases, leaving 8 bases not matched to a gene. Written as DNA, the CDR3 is TGTGCCAGCAGCGGGGGGACTAGCGGGAGACGCTACACAGATACGCAGTATTTT. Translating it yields CASSGGTSGRRYTDTQYF.

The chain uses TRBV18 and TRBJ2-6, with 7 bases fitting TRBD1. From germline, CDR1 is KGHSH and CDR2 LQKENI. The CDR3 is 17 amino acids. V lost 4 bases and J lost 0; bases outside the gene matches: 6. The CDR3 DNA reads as TGTGCCAGCTCACAGGGGGCTGCTTTCTCTGGGGCCAACGTCCTGACTTTC. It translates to CASSQGAAFSGANVLTF.

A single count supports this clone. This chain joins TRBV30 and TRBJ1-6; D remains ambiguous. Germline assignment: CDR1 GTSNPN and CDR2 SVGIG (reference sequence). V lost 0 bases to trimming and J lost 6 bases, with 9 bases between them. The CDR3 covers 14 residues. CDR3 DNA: TGTGCCTGGAGTGTGGCAGGAGCTAATTCACCCCTCCACTTT. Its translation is CAWSVAGANSPLHF. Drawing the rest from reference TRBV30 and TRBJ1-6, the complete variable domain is SQTIHQWPATLVQPVGSPLSLECTVEGTSNPNLYWYRQAAGRGLQLLFYSVGIGQISSEVPQNLSASRPQDRQFILSSKKLLLSDSGFYLCAWSVAGANSPLHFGNGTRLTVT.

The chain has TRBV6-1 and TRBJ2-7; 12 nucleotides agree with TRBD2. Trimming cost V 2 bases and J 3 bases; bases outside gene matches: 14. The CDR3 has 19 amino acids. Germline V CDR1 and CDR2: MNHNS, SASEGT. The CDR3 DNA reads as TGTGCCAGCAGTGAACGGGACCGATGGACTAGCGGGAACCACTACGAGCAGTACTTC. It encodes CASSERDRWTSGNHYEQYF.

This CDR3 is CASSLSSGGQETQYF. In DNA, the CDR3 is TGTGCCAGCAGCCTGAGTAGCGGGGGGCAAGAGACCCAGTACTTC. The J gene is TRBJ2-5, the V gene TRBV7-9; TRBD2 matches at 10 bases. The CDR3 is 15 amino acids. The V gene's germline CDR1 is SEHNR and CDR2 FQNEAQ (reference sequence). V lost 5 bases and J lost 2; bases outside the gene matches: 5.

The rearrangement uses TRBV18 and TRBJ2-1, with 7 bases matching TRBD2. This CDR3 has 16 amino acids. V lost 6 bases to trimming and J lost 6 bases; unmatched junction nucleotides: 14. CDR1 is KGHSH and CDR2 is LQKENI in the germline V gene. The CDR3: CASSNLGAGEFNEQFF. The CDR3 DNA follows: TGTGCCAGCTCGAATCTCGGGGCGGGAGAGTTCAATGAGCAGTTCTTC.